The clone carrying this T cell receptor (beta chain) was seen a few times. The record originates from a study of human T cells and chemical hapten exposure. As for the study in general: The patient population, which was mostly female, had alopecia areata, totalis or universalis.

Time point of the sample: pre-sensitization, week 0. Described treatment: therapeutic diphenylcyclopropenone sensitization with weekly scalp DPC. Each CDR3 protein is one row after TCRdb ran MiXCR on the RACE reads. The profile shows under 95,000 distinct CDR3 sequences, 8.5% of them singletons. The germline gives CDR1 MNHEY, CDR2 SVGAGI. CDR3 length: 13 amino acids. V was shortened by 4 bases and J by 0 bases, with 6 bases between the two germline ends. V usage is TRBV6-5 and J usage is TRBJ1-1; D not resolved. The clonotype comes from a man in his forties with alopecia areata. Some clones in this sample may be carry-over from other donors' samples. Material: whole blood, obtained in connection with sensitization to the hapten diphenylcyclopropenone (DPC). The CDR3 nucleotides are TGTGCCAGCAGTTCTGTCCTGAACACTGAAGCTTTCTTT. It encodes CASSSVLNTEAFF.